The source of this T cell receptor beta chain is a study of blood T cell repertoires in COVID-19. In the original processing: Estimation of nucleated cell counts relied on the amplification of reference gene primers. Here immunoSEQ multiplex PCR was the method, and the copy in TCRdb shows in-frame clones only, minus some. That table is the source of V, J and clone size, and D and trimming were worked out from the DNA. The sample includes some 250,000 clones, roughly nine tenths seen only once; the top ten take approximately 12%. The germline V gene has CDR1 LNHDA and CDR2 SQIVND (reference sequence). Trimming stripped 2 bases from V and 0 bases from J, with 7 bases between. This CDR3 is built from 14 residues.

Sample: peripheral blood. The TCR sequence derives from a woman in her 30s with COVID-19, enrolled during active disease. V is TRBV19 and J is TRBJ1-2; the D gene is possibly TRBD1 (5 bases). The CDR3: CASSITGANYGYTF. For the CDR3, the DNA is TGTGCCAGTAGTATAACAGGAGCTAACTATGGCTACACCTTC.